This TCR beta chain is drawn from a study of T-cell reconstitution after alpha-beta-depleted transplantation in children. Findings of the study overall: At the one-year point after transplant, T-cell counts and TCRbeta diversity were found to come mostly from T cells that had been newly produced. Several hundred expanded graft clones reportedly supplied alpha-beta T cells about two months after transplant. Surviving recipient cells, namely T cells and thymic progenitors, were the source of high day-60 TCRbeta diversity in some patients.

CDR1 ENHRY and CDR2 SYGVKD come from the germline V gene. Trimming removed 0 bases from V and 5 bases from J; junction bases left unmatched: 13. The CDR3 is made up of 18 amino acids. In this sample, this clonotype turned up a few times. What it recognizes is unknown. Molecular barcoding with unique molecular identifiers was used for the TCRbeta library. TCRdb ran MiXCR on the PCR reads and lists one entry per CDR3 protein. The sample has about 420,000 distinct CDR3 sequences, 15% to 20% seen once. The clonotype comes from a boy younger than two who had a stem cell transplant for Wiskott-Aldrich syndrome, so the T cells may come from the graft donor. Sample: PBMCs, mostly from graft donor cells, taken 360 days after TCRalphabeta/CD19-depleted stem cell transplant. The chain couples TRBV10-3 to TRBJ2-1; TRBD1 agrees at 7 bases. The CDR3 is CAISESGTESTGNNEQFF. The CDR3 DNA sequence: TGTGCCATCAGTGAGTCAGGGACAGAAAGTACGGGGAACAATGAGCAGTTCTTC.